One and the same sample provided the 3 T cell receptor beta chains below, sequenced in a study of shared clonotypes between healthy human individuals. Clones were sequenced by immunoSEQ multiplex PCR, and TCRdb holds only the in-frame ones, with some missing. This table holds around 500,000 clones, 81% found once. The source material was PBMCs. The receptors were gathered from a woman in her thirties or forties in good health. Some clones in this sample may be carry-over from other donors' samples.

This clone was found a few times. The chain joins TRBV7-9 to TRBJ1-3; 7 nucleotides agree with TRBD1. Germline V gives CDR1 SEHNR, CDR2 FQNEAQ (reference sequence). The ends lost 5 bases at V and 0 bases at J; junction bases unmatched: 7. This CDR3 contains 16 residues. DNA of the CDR3: TGTGCCAGCAGCGTTCGGACAGGATCCTCTGGAAACACCATATATTTT. This encodes CASSVRTGSSGNTIYF.

The chain uses TRBV6-5 and TRBJ2-7; 8 nucleotides align to TRBD2. The V and J ends lost 2 bases and 3 bases, in that order; junction bases with no gene match: 9. CDR1 is MNHEY and CDR2 is SVGAGI in the germline V gene. This CDR3 spans 16 amino acids. The CDR3: CASSYDAISGIYEQYF. The CDR3 nucleotides read TGTGCCAGCAGTTACGACGCGATTAGCGGGATCTACGAGCAGTACTTC.

The chain employs TRBV7-2 and TRBJ2-1, with D possibly being TRBD2 (5 bases). The CDR3 has 12 amino acids. Trimming took off 4 bases at V and 10 bases at J, with 11 bases between the two ends. Germline CDR1 SGHTA, CDR2 FQGNSA. The CDR3 DNA is TGTGCCAGCAGCTATAGCTCGGGAGAGCAGTTCTTC. Translated, it gives CASSYSSGEQFF.